This T cell receptor (beta chain) appears in the sequencing data of a study of tumor-infiltrating lymphocytes in primary liver carcinoma. Total RNA and DNA came together from around 20-30 mg of bulk tissue without cell sorting. Primary liver carcinomas in the patients were surgically resected. V lost 6 bases to trimming and J lost 2 bases, with 7 bases between them. The germline CDR1 and CDR2 sequences are SGHNT and YENEEA. This CDR3 spans 12 amino acids. The input was approximately 500 ng total RNA; TCR beta cDNA was made from it with a constant-region primer. Each TCR beta library was derived from three nested multiplex PCR rounds that employed slightly modified ARM-PCR. It was with TRBV1-TRBV30 forward primers and a C-beta reverse primer that the first two PCR rounds were run, at approximately 10 cycles each. TCRdb passed the multiplex PCR reads through MiXCR, listing each CDR3 protein once. The sample lists tens of thousands of distinct CDR3 sequences, 74% occurring once.

Notes on the study in general: Among top clones, only about 8-25% appeared in all five tumor regions.

This clonotype occurred many times. The antigen remains unidentified. Sequencing was carried out using liver tumor tissue from sampling region 4. Subset meaning: tumor region T4, right-lateral pole. The gene calls are TRBV11-3 and TRBJ1-1, with no clear D. The TCR comes from a middle-aged man with primary liver carcinoma and hepatitis B virus infection. The CDR3 loop is CASREGNTEAFF. CDR3 bases: TGTGCCAGCAGAGAGGGAAACACTGAAGCTTTCTTT.